This T cell receptor (beta chain) comes out of a study of glioma-infiltrating T cells after dendritic cell vaccination. The time point here: after dendritic cell vaccination, including at tumor progression/relapse. Fresh-frozen tumor tissue and more than two years of survival data were available for all. Isocitrate dehydrogenase mutation was absent in all glioblastoma patients. PBMC were collected before vaccination, two weeks after the third vaccination, and at progression. TCRdb keeps only in-frame clones here, not all; method: immunoSEQ multiplex PCR. The top ten hold under 6.5% of the sample, which has over 90,000 clones, more than 70% seen once. The CDR3 runs to 14 residues. The V segment lost 4 bases and the J segment 6 bases; nucleotides outside the gene matches: 6. Germline CDR1 is MNHEY and CDR2 is SMNVEV (reference sequence).

Sample: blood, taken after dendritic cell vaccination. This chain uses TRBV27 with TRBJ1-2, with TRBD1 matching 9 bases. The sequence came from a human donor with glioblastoma. The CDR3 protein is CASSSIGTGNGYTF. The CDR3 DNA reads as TGTGCCAGCAGTTCAATAGGGACAGGGAATGGCTACACCTTC.